Listed below are T cell receptor beta chains from one sample, sequenced in a study of T cell responses to AZD1222 COVID-19 vaccine. Some clones are missing from TCRdb's copy, which holds only in-frame ones; the method was immunoSEQ multiplex PCR. In the table there are over 100,000 clones, 87% of which are singletons. Sample: peripheral blood, taken 28 days after the second AZD1222 dose. Receptors originate from an adult who received the AZD1222 COVID-19 vaccine. Both conserved end residues are part of each CDR3.

V gene: TRBV15
J gene: TRBJ1-2
CDR3 protein: CATSRAPTGSLRFNYGYTF

V gene: TRBV19
J gene: TRBJ1-6
CDR3 protein: CASSTGTGDNSPLHF

V gene: TRBV10-3
J gene: TRBJ1-5
CDR3 protein: CAISEGTGGNQPQHF

V gene: TRBV6-2/TRBV6-3
J gene: TRBJ1-2
CDR3 protein: CASSSYGGQNGYTF

V gene: TRBV7-2
J gene: TRBJ1-1
CDR3 protein: CASSLGRGGGHAEAFF

V gene: TRBV6-2/TRBV6-3
J gene: TRBJ1-5
CDR3 protein: CASSFGLRRGQPQHF

V gene: TRBV5-6
J gene: TRBJ1-2
CDR3 protein: CASSSLGQGARLGYGYTF

V gene: TRBV6-1
J gene: TRBJ1-2
CDR3 protein: CASSEARTALYGYTF

V gene: TRBV19
J gene: TRBJ1-2
CDR3 protein: CASSSTGGEVLYGYGYTF

V gene: TRBV2
J gene: TRBJ1-6
CDR3 protein: CASTDGTYNSPLHF

V gene: TRBV28
J gene: TRBJ2-1
CDR3 protein: CASRLPPGQGRNEQFF

V gene: TRBV7-9
J gene: TRBJ2-1
CDR3 protein: CASSFTGTARNEQFF

V gene: TRBV18
J gene: TRBJ2-7
CDR3 protein: CASSPGPHVELEQYF

V gene: TRBV28
J gene: TRBJ2-7
CDR3 protein: CASRPQGTYEQYF

V gene: TRBV7-9
J gene: TRBJ2-1
CDR3 protein: CASSPRGTGGMYEQFF

V gene: TRBV6-2/TRBV6-3
J gene: TRBJ1-5
CDR3 protein: CASSYSRGQRQPQHF

V gene: TRBV6-2/TRBV6-3
J gene: TRBJ2-2
CDR3 protein: CASSLNTGELFF

V gene: TRBV30
J gene: TRBJ1-5
CDR3 protein: CAWGLQGNQPQHF

V gene: TRBV7-9
J gene: TRBJ1-6
CDR3 protein: CASSPPGYWGNSPLHF

V gene: TRBV7-8
J gene: TRBJ1-5
CDR3 protein: CASSRGGGEGNQPQHF

V gene: TRBV28
J gene: TRBJ1-4
CDR3 protein: CASSEWGTVLNEKLFF

V gene: TRBV5-1
J gene: TRBJ2-7
CDR3 protein: CASSLEVISYEQYF

V gene: TRBV9
J gene: TRBJ1-1
CDR3 protein: CASGTPEGGTEAFF

V gene: TRBV3-1/TRBV3-2
J gene: TRBJ2-1
CDR3 protein: CASREYNEQFF

V gene: TRBV5-1
J gene: TRBJ2-2
CDR3 protein: CASSPRQGPGELFF

V gene: TRBV6-6
J gene: TRBJ2-4
CDR3 protein: CASSPLHTGLAKNIQYF

V gene: TRBV6-1
J gene: TRBJ1-5
CDR3 protein: CASSEGQVNQPQHF

V gene: TRBV9
J gene: TRBJ2-5
CDR3 protein: CASSANRLWETQYF

V gene: TRBV7-6
J gene: TRBJ1-1
CDR3 protein: CASSPRDRPNTEAFF

V gene: TRBV6-2/TRBV6-3
J gene: TRBJ1-1
CDR3 protein: CASSSPGQVNTEAFF

V gene: TRBV7-9
J gene: TRBJ2-7
CDR3 protein: CASRKDYEQYF

V gene: TRBV13
J gene: TRBJ2-4
CDR3 protein: CASRGSRGAQYF

V gene: TRBV6-2/TRBV6-3
J gene: TRBJ2-2
CDR3 protein: CASSYEVTDTGELFF

V gene: TRBV19
J gene: TRBJ1-2
CDR3 protein: CASSIWGTHGYTF

V gene: TRBV6-2/TRBV6-3
J gene: TRBJ2-7
CDR3 protein: CASSYPGRSYEQYF

V gene: TRBV9
J gene: TRBJ1-1
CDR3 protein: CASSVALQGEAFF